A selection of T cell receptor beta chains follows, all from one sample in a study of cytomegalovirus exposure and HLA in healthy donors. TCRdb's copy holds only in-frame clones and misses some; the assay was immunoSEQ multiplex PCR. The data show 200,000 to 250,000 clones, about 77% seen once. The sample comprised PBMCs. Receptor source: a woman in her 30s in good health and CMV-seronegative. Each CDR3 is given with its conserved first and last residue. The D gene is left open where the match is weak. Part of the rows lack a size; the others show once, few, many or a class for expanded clones.

TRBV11-3	TRBJ1-1	16	TRBD1	NA	TGTGCCAGCAGCATCAGGACAGGACTCATGAACACTGAAGCTTTCTTT	CASSIRTGLMNTEAFF
TRBV29-1	TRBJ1-1	13	NA	once	TGCAGCGCCGGTAGGACAGAGAACACTGAAGCTTTCTTT	CSAGRTENTEAFF
TRBV5-1	TRBJ1-2	15	TRBD1	few	TGCGCCAGCAACCACGGGACAGGCCTTAACTATGGCTACACCTTC	CASNHGTGLNYGYTF
TRBV7-8	TRBJ2-7	14	NA	NA	TGTGCCAGCAGCGCCGGGAGAGGTTCCTACGAGCAGTACTTC	CASSAGRGSYEQYF
TRBV7-9	TRBJ2-2	15	TRBD2	NA	TGTGCCAGCACCCTTTGGCGGGAGGACACCGGGGAGCTGTTTTTT	CASTLWREDTGELFF
TRBV27	TRBJ2-7	16	TRBD2	once	TGTGCCAGCAGTTTAGGGGGGTTGGCGGGAGACTACGAGCAGTACTTC	CASSLGGLAGDYEQYF
TRBV19	TRBJ2-5	17	NA	NA	TGTGCCAGTAGTATAGATTATGGGGCAGGGGGGCAAGAGACCCAGTACTTC	CASSIDYGAGGQETQYF
TRBV19	TRBJ2-3	16	TRBD2	NA	TGTGCCAGTAGTATGACTAGCGGGGGGGGCACAGATACGCAGTATTTT	CASSMTSGGGTDTQYF
TRBV30	TRBJ2-5	15	TRBD2	NA	TGTGCCTGGAGTGGGGAGGGAGGTAAAGGAGAGACCCAGTACTTC	CAWSGEGGKGETQYF
TRBV11-2	TRBJ1-3	15	NA	NA	TGTGCCAGCAGCTTCCTCCGAGTCCCTGGAAACACCATATATTTT	CASSFLRVPGNTIYF
TRBV5-1	TRBJ2-5	16	TRBD2	NA	TGCGCCAGCAGCTTGGGCGGGCTAGCGGTCCAAGAGACCCAGTACTTC	CASSLGGLAVQETQYF
TRBV5-4	TRBJ2-5	19	TRBD2	NA	TGTGCCAGCAGCCCGGGGGTGCTAGCGGGGGGTTCGGGCCAAGAGACCCAGTACTTC	CASSPGVLAGGSGQETQYF
TRBV5-6	TRBJ1-5	14	NA	many	TGTGCCAGCAGTCTCGGGGGGTTGAATCAGCCCCAGCATTTT	CASSLGGLNQPQHF
TRBV7-6	TRBJ1-4	16	TRBD1	few	TGTGCCAGCAGCTTCGGACAGGGGAGGAATAATCAAAAACTGTTTTTT	CASSFGQGRNNQKLFF
TRBV9	TRBJ2-1	15	TRBD2	NA	TGTGCCAGCAGCGTCTCGCCTAGCGGGAGGGTTGAGCAGTTCTTC	CASSVSPSGRVEQFF
TRBV10-2	TRBJ2-1	14	NA	NA	TGCGCCACTTCCCCCTCGTGGAGTTCCAATGAGCAGTTCTTC	CATSPSWSSNEQFF
TRBV14	TRBJ2-5	13	NA	NA	TGTGCCAGCAGCCCAAAACAGGGAGTGGCCCAGTACTTC	CASSPKQGVAQYF
TRBV7-6	TRBJ1-3	17	NA	NA	TGTGCAAGCGCGCCGGCGGGCGGCAGGACGGACGGAAACACCATATATTTT	CASAPAGGRTDGNTIYF
TRBV5-4	TRBJ2-5	16	NA	NA	TGTGCCAGCACCCCGGTAGGGGCCTGGCCTGGAGAGACCCAGTACTTC	CASTPVGAWPGETQYF
TRBV11-1	TRBJ1-1	15	NA	few	TGTGCCAGCAGCACCTGGGACAATTTGAACACTGAAGCTTTCTTT	CASSTWDNLNTEAFF
TRBV5-1	TRBJ1-4	15	NA	NA	TGCGCCAGCAGCTTGGAAGGGGGGGTCGGTGAAAAACTGTTTTTT	CASSLEGGVGEKLFF
TRBV5-4	TRBJ2-3	15	TRBD2	NA	TGTGCCAGCAGCCAAGAGCGGGGGGGCCCAGATACGCAGTATTTT	CASSQERGGPDTQYF
TRBV30	TRBJ2-5	13	NA	NA	TGTGCCTGGAGTGTAAGTGGGGCAGAGACCCAGTACTTC	CAWSVSGAETQYF
TRBV5-1	TRBJ1-5	16	NA	NA	TGCGCCAGCAGCTTGGCTCCGGGGGGAAGCAATCAGCCCCAGCATTTT	CASSLAPGGSNQPQHF
TRBV14	TRBJ2-5	16	TRBD1	NA	TGTGCCAGCAGCCAACTTGGACAGGGAAGCCAAGAGACCCAGTACTTC	CASSQLGQGSQETQYF
TRBV5-1	TRBJ1-4	15	TRBD1	NA	TGCGCCAGCAGCTCTGTCGGGACAGAGCTTGAAAAACTGTTTTTT	CASSSVGTELEKLFF
TRBV2	TRBJ2-7	12	NA	NA	TGTGCCAGCAGTGAACGGACTGGTGAGCAGTACTTC	CASSERTGEQYF
TRBV2	TRBJ2-7	12	NA	NA	TGTGCCAGCAGGGAGGGGGCAGGTGAGCAGTACTTC	CASREGAGEQYF
TRBV6-1	TRBJ1-1	15	TRBD1	NA	TGTGCCAGCAGTACTATCGGACAGGGAAACACTGAAGCTTTCTTT	CASSTIGQGNTEAFF
TRBV11-3	TRBJ2-7	18	TRBD2	NA	TGTGCCAGCAGCCTCCGACTAGCGGGGGGGCCGAAGTCTCTCGAGCAGTACTTC	CASSLRLAGGPKSLEQYF
TRBV19	TRBJ1-2	14	TRBD1	NA	TGTGCCAGTAGTATGAATGGGGACAGCTATGGCTACACCTTC	CASSMNGDSYGYTF
TRBV9	TRBJ2-2	16	TRBD1	NA	TGTGCCAGCAGCCACTCCGGGACAGGTAACACCGGGGAGCTGTTTTTT	CASSHSGTGNTGELFF
TRBV5-6	TRBJ2-2	17	TRBD1	NA	TGTGCCAGCAGCCCGAAGTCTCGGACAGGTAACACCGGGGAGCTGTTTTTT	CASSPKSRTGNTGELFF
TRBV18	TRBJ2-7	14	NA	NA	TGTGCCAGCCATACCGGGTTATCCGCCTACGAGCAGTACTTC	CASHTGLSAYEQYF
TRBV5-4	TRBJ2-7	13	NA	NA	TGTGCCAGCAGCTTGAAAGGGGCGCGAGAGCAGTACTTC	CASSLKGAREQYF